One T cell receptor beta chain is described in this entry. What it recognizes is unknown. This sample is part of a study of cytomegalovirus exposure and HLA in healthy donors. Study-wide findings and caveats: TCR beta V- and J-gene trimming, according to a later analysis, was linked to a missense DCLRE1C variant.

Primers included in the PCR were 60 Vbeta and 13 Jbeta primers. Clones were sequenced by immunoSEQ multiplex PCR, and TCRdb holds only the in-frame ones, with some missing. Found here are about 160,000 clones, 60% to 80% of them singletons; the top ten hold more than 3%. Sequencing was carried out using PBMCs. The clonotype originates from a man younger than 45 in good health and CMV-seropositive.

The CDR3, as DNA: TGTGCTAGTGGTTTGGTACAGGGGGCCTCCTACAATGAGCAGTTCTTC. Residues: CASGLVQGASYNEQFF. The rearrangement uses TRBV12-5 and TRBJ2-1; TRBD1 matches 9 bases. The CDR3 extends over 16 amino acids. From germline, CDR1 is LGHNT and CDR2 FRNRAP. The V and J ends lost 0 bases and 0 bases, in that order; junction bases with no gene match: 0.